This record looks at one T cell receptor (beta chain) sequence and its context. Researchers took RNA transcripts and amplified the TCR beta CDR3 regions from them. Initially, a first-round RT-PCR of the TCR CDR3 employed the HTBI primer set. One entry per CDR3 protein, called by TCRdb with MiXCR from the multiplex PCR reads. Among hundreds of thousands of distinct CDR3 sequences, 25% to 30% were seen once, and the ten largest hold 20% to 30%. The data derive from a study of T cells in Graves' hyperthyroidism and ophthalmopathy. Exclusion criteria comprised uncontrolled infection, other autoimmune disease, pregnancy or lactation. The TCR sequence derives from a man aged 35 to 55 with Graves' hyperthyroidism that later progressed to Graves' ophthalmopathy. Material: blood.

Here the CDR3 reads CASSRDQAYQETQYF. CDR3 bases: TGTGCCAGCAGCCGGGACCAGGCGTACCAAGAGACCCAGTACTTC. The gene calls are TRBV6-1 and TRBJ2-5; D possibly matches TRBD1 or TRBD2 (5 bases each). Germline assignment: CDR1 MNHNS and CDR2 SASEGT. The length of the CDR3 is 15 residues. The V end was cut by 6 bases, the J end by 0 bases, with 14 bases between.